These 19 T cell receptor beta chains were all obtained from the same sample, sequenced in a study of identical twins. TCRdb used MiXCR to reprocess the 5' RACE reads, holding one entry per CDR3 protein. In the table there are 500,000 to 600,000 distinct CDR3 sequences, around 20% of which are singletons. These data also formed part of another study, on T cells expressing NK-cell markers.

The specimen sequenced was CD4+ T cells sorted from blood. The receptors here all came from a woman between 18 and 30 years old in good health.

This clonotype was observed a handful of times. The V and J genes are TRBV5-1 and TRBJ2-3; D is uncertain. Germline values: CDR1 SGHRS, CDR2 YFSETQ. The CDR3 runs 15 residues. V gave up 2 bases and J gave up 1 base, with 11 bases separating them. The CDR3 reads CASSFIKTRTDTQYF. The DNA for the CDR3 is TGCGCCAGCAGCTTCATTAAGACCCGCACAGATACGCAGTATTTT.

This clonotype was picked up a small number of times. In nucleotides, the CDR3 is TGCAGTGCCGGCCGATCTCCGGGGCCTTACAATGAGCAGTTCTTC. Residues: CSAGRSPGPYNEQFF. The rearrangement links TRBV20-1 to TRBJ2-1, with D possibly being TRBD1 or TRBD2 (5 bases each). Germline CDR1 and CDR2: DFQATT and SNEGSKA (reference sequence). The CDR3 extends over 15 amino acids. V lost 6 bases to trimming and J lost 4 bases, with 19 bases between them.

This clonotype was seen ten or more times. The chain combines TRBV12-3 or TRBV12-4 with TRBJ1-5; D perhaps matches TRBD1 (5 bases). V dropped 6 bases and J dropped 4 bases, with 16 bases sitting between them. CDR3 length: 15 amino acids. CDR3 loop: CASSPSGEPNQPQHF. The CDR3 nucleotides read TGTGCCAGCAGCCCGTCGGGGGAACCAAATCAGCCCCAGCATTTT.

At least ten counts were recorded for this clonotype. V and J are TRBV7-6 and TRBJ2-3; 8 nucleotides match TRBD2. The CDR3 covers 16 residues. Unmatched junction bases numbered 8, after V lost 0 bases and J lost 6 bases. CDR1 and CDR2 (germline): SGHVS, FNYEAQ. The chain's CDR3 is CASSLAPSGGGDTQYF. CDR3 DNA: TGTGCCAGCAGCTTAGCTCCCAGCGGGGGCGGGGATACGCAGTATTTT.

The chain employs TRBV18 and TRBJ1-6, with a tentative D call TRBD1 (5 bases). Germline CDR1 KGHSH, CDR2 LQKENI. The CDR3 contains 16 residues. V was trimmed by 2 bases and J by 7 bases, leaving 15 bases between them. CDR3: CASSPGTDRGNSPLHF. The CDR3 coding sequence is TGTGCCAGCTCACCAGGGACGGATAGGGGCAATTCACCCCTCCACTTT.

The chain carries TRBV20-1 and TRBJ1-5; D call uncertain. The CDR3 has 13 amino acids. The germline CDR1 and CDR2 sequences are DFQATT and SNEGSKA (reference sequence). Trimming removed 4 bases at V and 4 bases at J, with 11 bases between. CDR3 residues: CSAKRFGNQPQHF. The DNA of the CDR3 is TGCAGTGCTAAACGTTTCGGTAATCAGCCCCAGCATTTT.

This clonotype was counted a few times. The V call is TRBV20-1, the J call TRBJ1-5; a possible D gene is TRBD1 (6 bases). The CDR3 consists of 13 residues. Germline values: CDR1 DFQATT, CDR2 SNEGSKA (reference sequence). Trimming cost V 4 bases and J 4 bases, with 11 bases left between them. CDR3 sequence (DNA): TGCAGTGCTACAAACAGGGTTAATCAGCCCCAGCATTTT. Its protein is CSATNRVNQPQHF.

This clonotype was counted a few times. The CDR3: CASSYQGLAFF. In nucleotides, the CDR3 is TGTGCCAGCAGTTATCAAGGGTTAGCTTTCTTT. V gene TRBV6-5 combines with J gene TRBJ1-1; no clear D. CDR3 length equals 11 residues. V lost 3 bases, J lost 10 bases, and 9 bases lay in between. Germline V gene lookup returns CDR1 MNHEY and CDR2 SVGAGI.

The V call is TRBV5-1, the J call TRBJ2-2; D is ambiguous. The CDR3 extends over 13 amino acids. Germline-derived CDR1 and CDR2 are SGHRS and YFSETQ. Trimming took off 4 bases at V and 4 bases at J, with 8 bases between the two ends. The CDR3 region has the DNA TGCGCCAGCAGCGGCGCTGTCACCGGGGAGCTGTTTTTT. Its translation: CASSGAVTGELFF.

This chain links TRBV5-1 with TRBJ2-3, with 11 nucleotides matching TRBD2. The CDR3 totals 17 residues. V shed 3 bases and J 1 base; nucleotides not matched to a gene: 7. The germline V gene encodes CDR1 SGHRS and CDR2 YFSETQ. The CDR3 DNA reads TGCGCCAGCAGCTGGAACAAGGGACTAGCGGGCACAGATACGCAGTATTTT. Encoded protein: CASSWNKGLAGTDTQYF.

The V call is TRBV18, the J call TRBJ1-4; tentative D call: TRBD1 (5 bases). The V and J ends lost 2 bases and 2 bases respectively, with 15 bases between them. The CDR3 is 17 residues long. Germline V gene sequence: CDR1 KGHSH, CDR2 LQKENI. DNA for the CDR3: TGTGCCAGCTCACCAAGGCGTTCAGGGAACACTAATGAAAAACTGTTTTTT. Protein product: CASSPRRSGNTNEKLFF.

The chain links TRBV6-1 to TRBJ2-3; no firm D call. There are 14 residues in the CDR3. The V gene's germline CDR1 is MNHNS and CDR2 SASEGT. The germline V and J ends were trimmed by 7 bases and 2 bases, with 13 bases remaining between them. The CDR3 DNA is TGTGCCAGCATGGTCGAGGCCTTCACAGATACGCAGTATTTT. Protein: CASMVEAFTDTQYF.

This clonotype was observed a handful of times. The rearrangement links TRBV29-1 to TRBJ2-3; perhaps TRBD1 as D (6 bases). The V end lost 6 bases, the J end lost 2 bases, and 9 bases lay between the germline ends. Germline lookup yields CDR1 SQVTM and CDR2 ANQGSEA. The CDR3 loop spans 12 amino acids. CDR3 amino acids: CSVGQHTDTQYF. The DNA of the CDR3 is TGCAGCGTCGGACAGCACACAGATACGCAGTATTTT.

This clonotype was seen a few times. The V gene is TRBV29-1, the J gene TRBJ2-7; 11 bases agree with TRBD1. Trimming at V came to 4 bases and at J to 6 bases, leaving 5 bases not matched to a gene. Germline loops: CDR1 SQVTM, CDR2 ANQGSEA. This CDR3 comprises 13 residues. The CDR3 spells CSVVGQGEGEQYF. The CDR3 DNA reads TGCAGCGTTGTGGGACAGGGGGAGGGCGAGCAGTACTTC.

This clonotype was seen a handful of times. The rearrangement joins TRBV20-1 to TRBJ2-3; D gene unclear. This CDR3 is 12 amino acids long. Germline V gene data show CDR1 as DFQATT and CDR2 as SNEGSKA (reference sequence). V lost 3 bases and J lost 9, with 13 bases in between. CDR3 in amino acids: CSARTDGPTQYF. In DNA form, the CDR3 reads TGCAGTGCTAGGACGGACGGCCCGACGCAGTATTTT.

The chain joins TRBV10-3 to TRBJ1-3; D remains ambiguous. The V gene lost 7 bases and the J gene lost 4 bases, with 5 bases spanning the gap. Germline V gene sequence: CDR1 ENHRY, CDR2 SYGVKD. This CDR3 is built from 11 residues. Written as DNA, the CDR3 is TGTGCCATCACCGCGGGAAACACCATATATTTT. It codes for CAITAGNTIYF.

This chain connects TRBV6-2 or TRBV6-3 to TRBJ1-1; D is possibly TRBD1 (6 bases). Germline CDR1 reads MNHEY; CDR2 reads SVGEGT. V lost 2 bases, J lost 4 bases, and 11 bases lay in between. The CDR3 contains 14 residues. The CDR3, as DNA: TGTGCCAGCAGTTACCAGGGGATGGGCACTGAAGCTTTCTTT. This translates into CASSYQGMGTEAFF.

The chain links TRBV20-1 to TRBJ2-3; 8 bases fit TRBD2. V lost 0 bases to trimming and J lost 2 bases; unmatched junction nucleotides: 7. The CDR3 consists of 16 residues. The V gene's germline CDR1 is DFQATT and CDR2 SNEGSKA (reference sequence). CDR3 in DNA: TGCAGTGCTAGAGATCTGGGAGCGGGGGTCACAGATACGCAGTATTTT. This encodes CSARDLGAGVTDTQYF.

In its sample, this clonotype was seen a few times. For the CDR3, the DNA is TGTGCCAGCAGTTACTCGTACAACGTGGGGCAAGAGACCCAGTACTTC. Translation: CASSYSYNVGQETQYF. The V gene is TRBV6-5, the J gene TRBJ2-5; D not certain. Germline lookup yields CDR1 MNHEY and CDR2 SVGAGI. The CDR3 covers 16 residues. V lost 0 bases, J lost 2 bases, and 13 bases lay in between.